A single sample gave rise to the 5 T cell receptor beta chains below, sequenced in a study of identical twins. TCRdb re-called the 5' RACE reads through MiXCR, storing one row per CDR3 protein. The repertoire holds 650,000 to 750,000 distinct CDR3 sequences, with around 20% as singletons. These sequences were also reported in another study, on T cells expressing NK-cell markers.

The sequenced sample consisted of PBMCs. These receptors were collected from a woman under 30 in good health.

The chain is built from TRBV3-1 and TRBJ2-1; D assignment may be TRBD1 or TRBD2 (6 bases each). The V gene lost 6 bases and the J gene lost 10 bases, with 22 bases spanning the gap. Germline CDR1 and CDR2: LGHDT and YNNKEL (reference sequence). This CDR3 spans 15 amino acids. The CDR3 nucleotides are TGTGCCAGCAGGGGTTTTGGCGGGTCCGGGGGCGAGCAGTTCTTC. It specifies CASRGFGGSGGEQFF.

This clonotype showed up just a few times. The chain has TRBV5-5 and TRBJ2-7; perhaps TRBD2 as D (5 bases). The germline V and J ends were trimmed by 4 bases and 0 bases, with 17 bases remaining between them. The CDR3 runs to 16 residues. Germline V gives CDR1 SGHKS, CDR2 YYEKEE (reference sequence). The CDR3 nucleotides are TGTGCCAGCAGCCCGGCTTGGGATAGCGCCTCCTACGAGCAGTACTTC. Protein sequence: CASSPAWDSASYEQYF.

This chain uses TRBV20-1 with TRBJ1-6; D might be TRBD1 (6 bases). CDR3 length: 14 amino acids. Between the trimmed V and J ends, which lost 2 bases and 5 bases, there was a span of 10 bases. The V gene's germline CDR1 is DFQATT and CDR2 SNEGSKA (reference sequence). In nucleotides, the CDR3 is TGCAGTGCTAGAATGGCAGGGGATAATTCACCCCTCCACTTT. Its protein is CSARMAGDNSPLHF.

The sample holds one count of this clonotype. The CDR3 is CASSVLGDSLSGELFF. CDR3 in DNA: TGTGCCAGCAGTGTCTTGGGAGATAGCCTCTCCGGGGAGCTGTTTTTT. The chain combines TRBV2 with TRBJ2-2; D may be TRBD2 (5 bases). CDR1 and CDR2 from the germline V gene are SNHLY and FYNNEI. The CDR3 extends over 16 amino acids. The V end lost 4 bases, the J end lost 6 bases, and 18 bases lay between the germline ends. Complete variable domain (other parts from reference TRBV2 and TRBJ2-2): EPEVTQTPSHQVTQMGQEVILRCVPISNHLYFYWYRQILGQKVEFLVSFYNNEISEKSEIFDDQFSVERPDGSNFTLKIRSTKLEDSAMYFCASSVLGDSLSGELFFGEGSRLTVL.

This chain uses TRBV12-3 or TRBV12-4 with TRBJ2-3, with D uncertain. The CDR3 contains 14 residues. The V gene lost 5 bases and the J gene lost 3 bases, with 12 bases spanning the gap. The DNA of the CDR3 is TGTGCCAGCAGTCCCGTGTATGCGACAGATACGCAGTATTTT. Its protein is CASSPVYATDTQYF.